The source of this T cell receptor beta chain is a study of neurological immune-mediated disorders. Notes on the study in general: While HTLV-1-associated myelopathy showed the greatest TCR clonal expansion, multiple sclerosis showed the least, falling below healthy controls.

This clonotype showed up many times. Its cognate antigen is unknown. The V and J ends lost 0 bases and 3 bases, in that order; junction bases with no gene match: 6. The germline CDR1 and CDR2 sequences are SGHRS and YFSETQ. The CDR3 is 15 amino acids. In TCRdb, the 5' RACE reads were re-called with MiXCR into one record per CDR3 protein. This table has 23,000 or so distinct CDR3 sequences, more than 10% appearing once. This chain links TRBV5-1 with TRBJ2-7; 7 bases match TRBD2. The source is a woman aged 55 to 70 with HTLV-1-associated myelopathy (HAM/TSP). Sequencing was performed on PBMCs. CDR3 sequence reads: CASSLVGRARYEQYF. The DNA for the CDR3 is TGCGCCAGCAGCTTGGTTGGGAGGGCGCGCTACGAGCAGTACTTC.